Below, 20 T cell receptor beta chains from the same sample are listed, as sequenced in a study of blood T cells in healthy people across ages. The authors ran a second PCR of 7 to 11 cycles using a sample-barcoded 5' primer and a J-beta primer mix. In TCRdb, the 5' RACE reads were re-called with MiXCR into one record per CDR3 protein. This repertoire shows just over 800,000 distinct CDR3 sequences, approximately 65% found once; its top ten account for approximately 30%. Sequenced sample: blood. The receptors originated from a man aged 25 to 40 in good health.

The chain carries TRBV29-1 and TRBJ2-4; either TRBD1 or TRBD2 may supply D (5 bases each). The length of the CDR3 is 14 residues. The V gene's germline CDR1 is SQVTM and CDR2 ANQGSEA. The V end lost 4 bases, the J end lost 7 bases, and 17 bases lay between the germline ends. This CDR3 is CSVVEGRVGNIQYF. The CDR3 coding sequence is TGCAGCGTTGTCGAGGGGAGAGTAGGGAACATTCAGTACTTC.

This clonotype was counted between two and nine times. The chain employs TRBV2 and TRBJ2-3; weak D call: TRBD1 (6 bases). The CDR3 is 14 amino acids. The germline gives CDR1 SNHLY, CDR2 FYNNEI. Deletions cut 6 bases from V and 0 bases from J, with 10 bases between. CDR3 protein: CASRNGGSTDTQYF. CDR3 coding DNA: TGTGCCAGCAGGAATGGGGGCAGCACAGATACGCAGTATTTT.

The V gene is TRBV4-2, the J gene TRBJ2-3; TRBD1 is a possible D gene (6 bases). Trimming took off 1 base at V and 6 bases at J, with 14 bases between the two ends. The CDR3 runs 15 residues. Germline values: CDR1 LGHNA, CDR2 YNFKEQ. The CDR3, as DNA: TGTGCCAGCAGCCAAGGGGACATAGATGGGGATACGCAGTATTTT. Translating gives CASSQGDIDGDTQYF.

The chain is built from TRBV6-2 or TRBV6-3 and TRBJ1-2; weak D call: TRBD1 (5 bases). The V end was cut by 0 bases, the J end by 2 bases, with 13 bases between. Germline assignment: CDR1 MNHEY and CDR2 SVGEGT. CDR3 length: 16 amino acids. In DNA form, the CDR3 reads TGTGCCAGCAGTTACTCCCTGAGGGGACGGAACTATGGCTACACCTTC. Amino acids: CASSYSLRGRNYGYTF.

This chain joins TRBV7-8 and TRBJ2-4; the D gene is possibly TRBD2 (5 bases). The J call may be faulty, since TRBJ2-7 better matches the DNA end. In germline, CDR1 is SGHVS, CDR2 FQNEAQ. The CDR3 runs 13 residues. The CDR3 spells CASRRETSYEQYF. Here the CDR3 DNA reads TGTGCCAGCAGGAGGGAAACTTCCTACGAGCAGTACTTC.

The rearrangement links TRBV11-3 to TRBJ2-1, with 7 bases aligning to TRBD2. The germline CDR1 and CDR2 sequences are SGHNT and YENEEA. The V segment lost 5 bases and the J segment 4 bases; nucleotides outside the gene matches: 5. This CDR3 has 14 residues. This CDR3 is CASSQHGRYNEQFF. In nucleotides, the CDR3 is TGTGCCAGCAGCCAACACGGGAGGTACAATGAGCAGTTCTTC.

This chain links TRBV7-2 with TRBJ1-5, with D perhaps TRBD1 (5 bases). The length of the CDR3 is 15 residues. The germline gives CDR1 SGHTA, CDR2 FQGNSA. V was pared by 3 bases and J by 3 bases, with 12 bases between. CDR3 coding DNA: TGTGCCAGCAGCTTGGTTCGGGACCTCAATCAGCCCCAGCATTTT. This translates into CASSLVRDLNQPQHF.

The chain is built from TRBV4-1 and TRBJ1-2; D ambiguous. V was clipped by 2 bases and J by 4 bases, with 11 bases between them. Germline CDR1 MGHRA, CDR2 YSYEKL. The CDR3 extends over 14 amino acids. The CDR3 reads CASSQITAAYGYTF. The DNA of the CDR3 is TGCGCCAGCAGCCAAATCACAGCTGCCTATGGCTACACCTTC.

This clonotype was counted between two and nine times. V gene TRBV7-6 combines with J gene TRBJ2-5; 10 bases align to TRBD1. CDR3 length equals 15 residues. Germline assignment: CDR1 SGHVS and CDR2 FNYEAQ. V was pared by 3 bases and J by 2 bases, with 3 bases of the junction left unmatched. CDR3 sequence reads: CASSFGTGEQETQYF. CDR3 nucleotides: TGTGCCAGCAGCTTCGGGACAGGGGAGCAAGAGACCCAGTACTTC. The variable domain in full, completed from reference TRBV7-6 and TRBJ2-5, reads GAGVSQSPRYKVTKRGQDVALRCDPISGHVSLYWYRQALGQGPEFLTYFNYEAQQDKSGLPNDRFSAERPEGSISTLTIQRTEQRDSAMYRCASSFGTGEQETQYFGPGTRLLVL.

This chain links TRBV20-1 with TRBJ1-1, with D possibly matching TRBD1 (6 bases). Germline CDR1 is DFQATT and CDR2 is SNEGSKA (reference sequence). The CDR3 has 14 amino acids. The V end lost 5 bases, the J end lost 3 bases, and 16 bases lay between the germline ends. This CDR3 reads CSARTWTDDTEAFF. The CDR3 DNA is TGCAGTGCTCGTACTTGGACAGATGACACTGAAGCTTTCTTT.

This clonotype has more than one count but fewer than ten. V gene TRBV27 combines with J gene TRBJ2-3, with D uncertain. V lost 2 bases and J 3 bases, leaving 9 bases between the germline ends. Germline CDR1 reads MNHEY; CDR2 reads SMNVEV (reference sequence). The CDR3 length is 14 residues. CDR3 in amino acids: CASSLRVVTDTQYF. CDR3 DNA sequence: TGTGCCAGCAGTTTACGAGTGGTTACAGATACGCAGTATTTT.

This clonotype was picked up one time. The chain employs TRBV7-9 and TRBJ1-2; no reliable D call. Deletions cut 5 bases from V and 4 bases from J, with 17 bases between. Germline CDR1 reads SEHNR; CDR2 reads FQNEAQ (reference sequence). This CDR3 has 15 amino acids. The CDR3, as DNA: TGTGCCAGCAGCCCGCCGGGCCCTAGTAGCTATGGCTACACCTTC. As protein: CASSPPGPSSYGYTF.

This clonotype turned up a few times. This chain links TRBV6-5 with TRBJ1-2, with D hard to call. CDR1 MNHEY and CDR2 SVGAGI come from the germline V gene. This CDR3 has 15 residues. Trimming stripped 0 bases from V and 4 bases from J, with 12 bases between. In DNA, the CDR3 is TGTGCCAGCAGTTACTCGAAGTTTTACAGCTATGGCTACACCTTC. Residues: CASSYSKFYSYGYTF.

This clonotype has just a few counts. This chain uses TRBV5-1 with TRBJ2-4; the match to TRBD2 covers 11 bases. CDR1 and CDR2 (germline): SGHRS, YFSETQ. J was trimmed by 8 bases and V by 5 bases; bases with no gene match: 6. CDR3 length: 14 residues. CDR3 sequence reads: CASSSSGGRYIQYF. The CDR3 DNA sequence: TGCGCCAGCAGTTCTAGCGGGGGGAGGTACATTCAGTACTTC.

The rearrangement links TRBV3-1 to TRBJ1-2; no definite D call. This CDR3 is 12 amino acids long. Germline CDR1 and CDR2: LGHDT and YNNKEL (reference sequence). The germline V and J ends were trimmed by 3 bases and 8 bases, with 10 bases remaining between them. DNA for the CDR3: TGTGCCAGCAGCCAGACCCCGGGAGGCTACACCTTC. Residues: CASSQTPGGYTF. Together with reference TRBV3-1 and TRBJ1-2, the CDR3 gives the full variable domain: DTAVSQTPKYLVTQMGNDKSIKCEQNLGHDTMYWYKQDSKKFLKIMFSYNNKELIINETVPNRFSPKSPDKAHLNLHINSLELGDSAVYFCASSQTPGGYTFGSGTRLTVV.

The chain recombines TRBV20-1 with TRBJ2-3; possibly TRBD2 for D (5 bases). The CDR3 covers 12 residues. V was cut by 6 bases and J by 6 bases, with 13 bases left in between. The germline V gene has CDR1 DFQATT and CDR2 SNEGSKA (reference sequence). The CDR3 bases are TGCAGTGCCGACTGGACTTGGGATACGCAGTATTTT. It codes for CSADWTWDTQYF.

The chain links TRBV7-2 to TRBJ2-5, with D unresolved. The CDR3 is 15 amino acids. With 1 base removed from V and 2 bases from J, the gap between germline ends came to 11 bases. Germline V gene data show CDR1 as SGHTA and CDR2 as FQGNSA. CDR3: CASSLGLKLQETQYF. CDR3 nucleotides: TGTGCCAGCAGCTTAGGCTTGAAGTTACAAGAGACCCAGTACTTC.

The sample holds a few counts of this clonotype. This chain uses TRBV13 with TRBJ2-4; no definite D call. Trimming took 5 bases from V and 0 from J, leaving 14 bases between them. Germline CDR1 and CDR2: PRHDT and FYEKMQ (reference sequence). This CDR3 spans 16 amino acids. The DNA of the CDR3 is TGTGCCAGCAGCCCCCTTGGGGTACTAGCCAAAAACATTCAGTACTTC. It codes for CASSPLGVLAKNIQYF.

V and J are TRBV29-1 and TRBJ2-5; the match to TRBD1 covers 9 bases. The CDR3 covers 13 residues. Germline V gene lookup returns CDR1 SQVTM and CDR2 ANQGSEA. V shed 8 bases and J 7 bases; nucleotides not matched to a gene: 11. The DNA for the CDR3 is TGCAGCCATAGGACAGGGGCTCTCGGGACCCAGTACTTC. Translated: CSHRTGALGTQYF.

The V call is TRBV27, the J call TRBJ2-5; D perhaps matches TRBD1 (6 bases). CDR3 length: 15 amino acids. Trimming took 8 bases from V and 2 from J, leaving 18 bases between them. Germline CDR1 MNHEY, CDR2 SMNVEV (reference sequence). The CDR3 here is CASHDLGAAQETQYF. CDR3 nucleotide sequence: TGTGCCAGCCATGACTTGGGGGCCGCACAAGAGACCCAGTACTTC.